The 17 T cell receptor beta chains below all came from one sample that was sequenced in a study of blood T cell repertoires in COVID-19. Some clones are missing from TCRdb's copy, which holds only in-frame ones; the method was immunoSEQ multiplex PCR. The sample holds approximately 89,000 clones, roughly 95% seen once. The sequencing sample was made of peripheral blood. The receptor set was obtained from a human donor with active COVID-19. The donor label of this sample is uncertain.

The chain couples TRBV24-1 to TRBJ2-5; D might be TRBD2 (7 bases). The CDR3 loop spans 14 amino acids. Trimming left V 3 bases short and J 3 bases short, with 10 bases between. The germline V gene has CDR1 KGHDR and CDR2 SFDVKD. The CDR3 region has the DNA TGTGCCACCAGTGATGGGGGGGCTAAAGAGACCCAGTACTTC. It encodes CATSDGGAKETQYF.

The genes are TRBV10-3 and TRBJ2-3; TRBD2 matches at 9 bases. After removal of 0 bases from V and 3 bases from J, the junction contained 4 bases not matched to a gene. The CDR3 totals 16 residues. Per the germline V gene, CDR1 is ENHRY and CDR2 is SYGVKD. The CDR3 sequence: CAISESSGRGTDTQYF. The DNA for the CDR3 is TGTGCCATCAGTGAGTCTAGCGGGAGAGGGACAGATACGCAGTATTTT.

The rearrangement links TRBV18 to TRBJ2-6; D possibly corresponds to TRBD2 (5 bases). This CDR3 comprises 16 residues. Germline CDR1 reads KGHSH; CDR2 reads LQKENI. Trimming removed 11 bases at V and 1 base at J, with 18 bases between. CDR3 nucleotide sequence: TGTGCCGCCGAAGGGAGTAAGTCTTCTGGGGCCAACGTCCTGACTTTC. This translates into CAAEGSKSSGANVLTF.

J is TRBJ1-1 and V is TRBV2; D is perhaps TRBD1 (5 bases). The CDR3 consists of 16 residues. V lost 3 bases, J lost 1 base, and 15 bases lay in between. CDR1 and CDR2 (germline): SNHLY, FYNNEI. CDR3 in amino acids: CASSEFGRGQNTEAFF. The CDR3 nucleotides read TGTGCCAGCAGTGAGTTTGGTAGGGGTCAGAACACTGAAGCTTTCTTT. Looking up the rest from reference TRBV2 and TRBJ1-1 gives the full variable domain: EPEVTQTPSHQVTQMGQEVILRCVPISNHLYFYWYRQILGQKVEFLVSFYNNEISEKSEIFDDQFSVERPDGSNFTLKIRSTKLEDSAMYFCASSEFGRGQNTEAFFGQGTRLTVV.

J is TRBJ2-3 and V is TRBV5-1; 16 bases match TRBD2. This CDR3 region has 17 residues. J lost 9 bases, V lost 4 bases, and 11 bases had no gene match. The germline V gene has CDR1 SGHRS and CDR2 YFSETQ. CDR3 sequence (DNA): TGCGCCAGCAGCACGGGGGGGACTAGCGGGAGGGCCGACACGCAGTATTTT. This codes for CASSTGGTSGRADTQYF.

V and J are TRBV10-2 and TRBJ1-1; the D is unclear. This CDR3 comprises 12 residues. CDR1 WSHSY and CDR2 SAAADI come from the germline V gene. V was pared by 6 bases and J by 6 bases, with 11 bases between. This CDR3 reads CASRTGGPEAFF. CDR3 nucleotide sequence: TGCGCCAGCAGGACTGGTGGCCCTGAAGCTTTCTTT.

The gene calls are TRBV5-4 and TRBJ2-7; D possibly corresponds to TRBD2 (6 bases). The germline gives CDR1 SGHNT, CDR2 YYREEE (reference sequence). Trimming took off 4 bases at V and 1 base at J, with 12 bases between the two ends. The CDR3 sequence is 14 residues long. The CDR3 loop reads CASSRQGTSYEQYF. The CDR3 DNA reads TGTGCCAGCAGCCGTCAAGGGACTTCCTACGAGCAGTACTTC.

The CDR3: CASSDYPRLAGGDTQYF. DNA for the CDR3: TGTGCCAGCAGCGACTATCCCCGACTAGCGGGAGGAGATACGCAGTATTTT. This chain connects TRBV27 to TRBJ2-3; TRBD2 matches at 13 bases. After removal of 6 bases from V and 5 bases from J, the junction contained 11 bases not matched to a gene. CDR3 length equals 17 residues. Germline V lookup: CDR1 MNHEY, CDR2 SMNVEV (reference sequence).

The J gene is TRBJ2-7, the V gene TRBV6-2 or TRBV6-3; 8 bases align to TRBD1. There are 15 residues in the CDR3. Germline V CDR1 and CDR2: MNHEY, SVGEGT. The trim removed 6 bases at V and 4 bases at J, leaving 11 bases unmatched. In DNA form, the CDR3 reads TGTGCCAGCAGCCCCAGTCTCACAGGGGGGTACGAGCAGTACTTC. Translation gives CASSPSLTGGYEQYF.

J is TRBJ2-1 and V is TRBV11-3; 13 bases align to TRBD2. The CDR3 is 15 residues long. In germline, CDR1 is SGHNT, CDR2 YENEEA. Trimming removed 5 bases from V and 9 bases from J; junction bases left unmatched: 7. The CDR3 reads CASSARLAGGVEQFF. The CDR3 bases are TGTGCCAGCAGCGCCAGACTAGCGGGGGGCGTTGAGCAGTTCTTC.

This chain uses TRBV4-1 with TRBJ1-2; a weak D match, TRBD1 (5 bases). The CDR3 totals 14 residues. Trimming cost V 4 bases and J 2 bases, with 11 bases left between them. Looked up from germline, CDR1 is MGHRA and CDR2 is YSYEKL. This chain's CDR3 is CASSPGEQNYGYTF. The CDR3 DNA follows: TGCGCCAGCAGCCCGGGGGAACAGAACTATGGCTACACCTTC.

This chain joins TRBV7-2 and TRBJ1-3; TRBD1 is a possible D gene (5 bases). There are 18 residues in the CDR3. The germline gives CDR1 SGHTA, CDR2 FQGNSA. V was pared by 2 bases and J by 0 bases, with 17 bases between. In DNA, the CDR3 is TGTGCCAGCAGCTTACAGGCTACAGGATCACGCTCTGGAAACACCATATATTTT. Protein product: CASSLQATGSRSGNTIYF.

The V and J genes are TRBV19 and TRBJ1-1; no clear D gene. V was clipped by 6 bases and J by 1 base, with 18 bases between them. Looked up from germline, CDR1 is LNHDA and CDR2 is SQIVND (reference sequence). The CDR3 is 16 amino acids. The CDR3 region is CASRGEYGGQNTEAFF. CDR3 DNA: TGTGCCAGTAGGGGCGAATACGGAGGCCAGAACACTGAAGCTTTCTTT.

The genes are TRBV5-1 and TRBJ2-3; 7 nucleotides line up with TRBD1. There are 13 residues in the CDR3. V was pared by 5 bases and J by 4 bases, with 4 bases of the junction left unmatched. CDR1 and CDR2 (germline): SGHRS, YFSETQ. The CDR3 nucleotides read TGCGCCAGCAGATTAGGGGGCGCAGATACGCAGTATTTT. It yields the protein CASRLGGADTQYF.

CDR3 loop: CASRVTGDYGYTF. CDR3 sequence (DNA): TGTGCCAGCAGGGTGACAGGGGACTATGGCTACACCTTC. The chain combines TRBV28 with TRBJ1-2; TRBD1 agrees at 8 bases. CDR3 length: 13 residues. Germline V lookup: CDR1 MDHEN, CDR2 SYDVKM. With V trimmed by 6 bases and J by 3 bases, 3 bases remained unmatched.

The rearrangement joins TRBV14 to TRBJ1-1; D remains ambiguous. Germline values: CDR1 SGHDN, CDR2 FVKESK. V was trimmed by 2 bases and J by 0 bases, leaving 7 bases between them. CDR3 length equals 14 residues. The CDR3 is CASSQFRMNTEAFF. The CDR3 DNA is TGTGCCAGCAGCCAATTCAGGATGAACACTGAAGCTTTCTTT.

The chain carries TRBV20-1 and TRBJ2-3; no clear D. The CDR3 sequence is 10 residues long. Trimming removed 8 bases from V and 3 bases from J, with 6 bases in between. Germline V CDR1 and CDR2: DFQATT, SNEGSKA (reference sequence). The CDR3 reads CSLLTDTQYF. The CDR3 DNA reads as TGCAGTCTTCTAACAGATACGCAGTATTTT.